One and the same sample provided the 2 T cell receptor beta chains below, sequenced in a study of spatial heterogeneity in lung cancer. TCRdb analysed the 5' RACE reads with MiXCR anew, one entry per CDR3 protein. The sample comprises fewer than 2,500 distinct CDR3 sequences, about 1% of which are singletons, and 21% rests with the top ten. These TCRs are of unknown antigen specificity. Broader study findings: In tumors, expanded intratumoral alpha and beta TCR counts tracked mutation counts.

Time point here: sample taken at primary tumor resection. Sample: lung tumor tissue, taken at surgery. The receptor source for this set is a male donor with early-stage non-small cell lung cancer.

This clonotype was seen many times. The rearrangement uses TRBV5-4 and TRBJ2-5, with D maybe TRBD1 (5 bases). The CDR3 extends over 13 amino acids. Deletions cut 0 bases from V and 2 bases from J, with 5 bases between. The germline V gene has CDR1 SGHNT and CDR2 YYREEE (reference sequence). In nucleotides, the CDR3 is TGTGCCAGCAGCTTGGGACAGCAAGAGACCCAGTACTTC. Protein: CASSLGQQETQYF.

This clonotype was seen many times. This chain links TRBV25-1 with TRBJ2-3; D call uncertain. Germline V gene data show CDR1 as MGHDK and CDR2 as SYGVNS. The length of the CDR3 is 17 residues. The V end was cut by 2 bases, the J end by 2 bases, with 17 bases between. This CDR3 reads CASSEGINSGTTDTQYF. The DNA for the CDR3 is TGTGCCAGCAGTGAAGGAATCAACTCCGGAACCACAGATACGCAGTATTTT. The whole variable domain, filled in from reference TRBV25-1 and TRBJ2-3, reads EADIYQTPRYLVIGTGKKITLECSQTMGHDKMYWYQQDPGMELHLIHYSYGVNSTEKGDLSSESTVSRIRTEHFPLTLESARPSHTSQYLCASSEGINSGTTDTQYFGPGTRLTVL.